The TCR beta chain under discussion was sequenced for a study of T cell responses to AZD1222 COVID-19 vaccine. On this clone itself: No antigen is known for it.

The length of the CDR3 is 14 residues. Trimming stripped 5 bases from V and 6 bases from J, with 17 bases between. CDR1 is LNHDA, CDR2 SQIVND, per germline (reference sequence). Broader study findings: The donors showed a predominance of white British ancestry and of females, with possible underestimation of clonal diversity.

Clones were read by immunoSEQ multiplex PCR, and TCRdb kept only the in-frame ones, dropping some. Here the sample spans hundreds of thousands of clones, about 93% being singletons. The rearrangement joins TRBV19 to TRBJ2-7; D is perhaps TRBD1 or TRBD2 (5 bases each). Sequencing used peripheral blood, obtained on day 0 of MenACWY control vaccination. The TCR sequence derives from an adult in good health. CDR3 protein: CASSGSFGASEQYF. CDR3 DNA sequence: TGTGCCAGTAGTGGTTCTTTCGGGGCCTCCGAGCAGTACTTC. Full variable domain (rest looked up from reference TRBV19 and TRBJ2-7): DGGITQSPKYLFRKEGQNVTLSCEQNLNHDAMYWYRQDPGQGLRLIYYSQIVNDFQKGDIAEGYSVSREKKESFPLTVTSAQKNPTAFYLCASSGSFGASEQYFGPGTRLTVT.